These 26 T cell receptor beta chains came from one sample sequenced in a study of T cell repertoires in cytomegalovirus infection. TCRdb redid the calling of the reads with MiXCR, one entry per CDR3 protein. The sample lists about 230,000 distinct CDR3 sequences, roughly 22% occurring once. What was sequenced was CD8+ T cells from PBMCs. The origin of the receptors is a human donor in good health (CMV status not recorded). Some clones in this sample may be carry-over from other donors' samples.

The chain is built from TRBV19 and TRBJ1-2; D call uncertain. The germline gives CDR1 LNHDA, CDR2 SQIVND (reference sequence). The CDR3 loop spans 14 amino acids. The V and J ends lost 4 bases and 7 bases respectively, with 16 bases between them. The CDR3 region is CASSTTASGRGYTF. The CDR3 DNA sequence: TGTGCCAGTAGTACCACAGCGTCAGGACGTGGCTACACCTTC. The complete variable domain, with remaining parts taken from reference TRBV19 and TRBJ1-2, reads DGGITQSPKYLFRKEGQNVTLSCEQNLNHDAMYWYRQDPGQGLRLIYYSQIVNDFQKGDIAEGYSVSREKKESFPLTVTSAQKNPTAFYLCASSTTASGRGYTFGSGTRLTVV.

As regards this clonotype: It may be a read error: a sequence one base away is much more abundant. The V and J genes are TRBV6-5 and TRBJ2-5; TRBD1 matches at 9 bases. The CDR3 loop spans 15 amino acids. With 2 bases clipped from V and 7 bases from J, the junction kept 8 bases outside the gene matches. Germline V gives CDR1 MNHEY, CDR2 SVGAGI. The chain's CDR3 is CASSYTGQGGSTQYF. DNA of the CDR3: TGTGCCAGCAGTTACACGGGACAGGGCGGGTCGACCCAGTACTTC.

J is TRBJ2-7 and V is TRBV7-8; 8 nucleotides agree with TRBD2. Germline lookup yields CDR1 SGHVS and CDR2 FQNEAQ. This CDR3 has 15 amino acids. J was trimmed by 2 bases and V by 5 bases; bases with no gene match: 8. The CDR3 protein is CASSPSRGGPYEQYF. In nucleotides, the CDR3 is TGTGCCAGCAGCCCGTCCCGGGGGGGCCCCTACGAGCAGTACTTC. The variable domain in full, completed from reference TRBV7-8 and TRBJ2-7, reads GAGVSQSPRYKVAKRGQDVALRCDPISGHVSLFWYQQALGQGPEFLTYFQNEAQLDKSGLPSDRFFAERPEGSVSTLKIQRTQQEDSAVYLCASSPSRGGPYEQYFGPGTRLTVT.

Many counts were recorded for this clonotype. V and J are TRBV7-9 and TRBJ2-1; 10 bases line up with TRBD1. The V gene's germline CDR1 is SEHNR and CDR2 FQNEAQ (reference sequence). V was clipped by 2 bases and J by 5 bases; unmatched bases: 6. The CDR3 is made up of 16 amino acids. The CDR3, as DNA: TGTGCCAGCAGCTTACCCCGGACAGGGGGTAACAATGAGCAGTTCTTC. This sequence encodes CASSLPRTGGNNEQFF. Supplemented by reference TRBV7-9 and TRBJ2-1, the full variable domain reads DTGVSQNPRHKITKRGQNVTFRCDPISEHNRLYWYRQTLGQGPEFLTYFQNEAQLEKSRLLSDRFSAERPKGSFSTLEIQRTEQGDSAMYLCASSLPRTGGNNEQFFGPGTRLTVL.

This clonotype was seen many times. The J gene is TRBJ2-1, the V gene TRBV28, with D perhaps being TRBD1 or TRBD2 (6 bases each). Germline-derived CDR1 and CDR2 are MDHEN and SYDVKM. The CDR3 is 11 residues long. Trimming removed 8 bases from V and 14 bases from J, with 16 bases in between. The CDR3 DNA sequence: TGTGCCAGCTCTTGGGGGGCGCAGGAGTTCTTC. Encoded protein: CASSWGAQEFF. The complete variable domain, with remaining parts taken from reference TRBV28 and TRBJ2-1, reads DVKVTQSSRYLVKRTGEKVFLECVQDMDHENMFWYRQDPGLGLRLIYFSYDVKMKEKGDIPEGYSVSREKKERFSLILESASTNQTSMYLCASSWGAQEFFGPGTRLTVL.

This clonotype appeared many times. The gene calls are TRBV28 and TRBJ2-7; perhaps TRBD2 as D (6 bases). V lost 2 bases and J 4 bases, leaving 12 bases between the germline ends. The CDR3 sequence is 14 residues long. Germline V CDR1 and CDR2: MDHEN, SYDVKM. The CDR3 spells CASSLRDWIYEQYF. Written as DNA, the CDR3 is TGTGCCAGCAGTTTACGGGACTGGATTTACGAGCAGTACTTC.

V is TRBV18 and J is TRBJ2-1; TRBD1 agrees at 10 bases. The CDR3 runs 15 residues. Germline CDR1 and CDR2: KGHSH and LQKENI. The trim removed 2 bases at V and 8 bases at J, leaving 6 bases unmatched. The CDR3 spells CASSPVTGGPDEQFF. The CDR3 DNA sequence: TGTGCCAGCTCACCAGTGACAGGGGGCCCCGATGAGCAGTTCTTC. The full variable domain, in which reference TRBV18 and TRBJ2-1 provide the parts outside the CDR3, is NAGVMQNPRHLVRRRGQEARLRCSPMKGHSHVYWYRQLPEEGLKFMVYLQKENIIDESGMPKERFSAEFPKEGPSILRIQQVVRGDSAAYFCASSPVTGGPDEQFFGPGTRLTVL.

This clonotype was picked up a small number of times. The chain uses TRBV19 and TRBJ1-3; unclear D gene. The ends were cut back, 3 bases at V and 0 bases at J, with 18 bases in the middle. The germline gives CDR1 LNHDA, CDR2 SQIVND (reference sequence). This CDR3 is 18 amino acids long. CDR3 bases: TGTGCCAGTAGTATCCTGGACCCAACACAAGGCTCTGGAAACACCATATATTTT. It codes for CASSILDPTQGSGNTIYF.

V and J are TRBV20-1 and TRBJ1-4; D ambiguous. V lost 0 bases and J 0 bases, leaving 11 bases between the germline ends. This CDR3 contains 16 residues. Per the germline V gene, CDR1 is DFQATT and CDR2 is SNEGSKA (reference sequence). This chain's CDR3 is CSARDPDGPTNEKLFF. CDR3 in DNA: TGCAGTGCTAGAGACCCGGACGGTCCAACTAATGAAAAACTGTTTTTT.

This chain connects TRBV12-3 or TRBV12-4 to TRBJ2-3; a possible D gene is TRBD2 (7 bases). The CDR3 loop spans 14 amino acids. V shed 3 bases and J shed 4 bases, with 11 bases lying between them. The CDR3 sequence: CASSFGGGPDTQYF. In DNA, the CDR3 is TGTGCCAGCAGTTTCGGCGGGGGCCCAGATACGCAGTATTTT.

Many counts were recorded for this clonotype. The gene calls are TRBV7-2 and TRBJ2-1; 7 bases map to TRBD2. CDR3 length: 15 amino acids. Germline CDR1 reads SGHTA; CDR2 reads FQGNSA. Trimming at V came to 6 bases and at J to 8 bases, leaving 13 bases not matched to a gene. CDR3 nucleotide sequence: TGTGCCAGCAGGTTATCCTGGGGAGGGGACGATGAGCAGTTCTTC. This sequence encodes CASRLSWGGDDEQFF.

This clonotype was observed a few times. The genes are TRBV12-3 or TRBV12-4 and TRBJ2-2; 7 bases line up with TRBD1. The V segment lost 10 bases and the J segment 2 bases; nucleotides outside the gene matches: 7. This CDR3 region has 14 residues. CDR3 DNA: TGTGCCACCATGGGACAGACTAACACCGGGGAGCTGTTTTTT. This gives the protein CATMGQTNTGELFF.

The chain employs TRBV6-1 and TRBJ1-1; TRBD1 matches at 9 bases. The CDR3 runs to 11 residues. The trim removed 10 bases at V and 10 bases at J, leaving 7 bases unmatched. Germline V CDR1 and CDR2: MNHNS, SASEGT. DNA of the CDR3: TGTGCCACCGTAGGGACAGGGCGAGCTTTCTTT. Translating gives CATVGTGRAFF.

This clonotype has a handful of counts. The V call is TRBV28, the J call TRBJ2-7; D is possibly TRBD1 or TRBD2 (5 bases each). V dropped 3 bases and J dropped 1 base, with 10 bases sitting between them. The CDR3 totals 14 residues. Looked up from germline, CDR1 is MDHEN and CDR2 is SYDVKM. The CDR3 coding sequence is TGTGCCAGCAGTTTGAGGGGAAGGTCCTACGAGCAGTACTTC. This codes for CASSLRGRSYEQYF.

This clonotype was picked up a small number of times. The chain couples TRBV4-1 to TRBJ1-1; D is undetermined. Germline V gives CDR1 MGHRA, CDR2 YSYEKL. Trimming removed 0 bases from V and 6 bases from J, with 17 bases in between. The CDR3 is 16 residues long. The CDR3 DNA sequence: TGCGCCAGCAGCCAAGATCCGGACCCCGGGGTGTCTGAAGCTTTCTTT. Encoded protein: CASSQDPDPGVSEAFF.

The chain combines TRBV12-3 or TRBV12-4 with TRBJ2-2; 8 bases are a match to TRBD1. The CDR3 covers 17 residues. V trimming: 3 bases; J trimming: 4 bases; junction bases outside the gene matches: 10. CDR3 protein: CASSFVPGQVLTGELFF. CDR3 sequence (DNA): TGTGCCAGCAGTTTCGTTCCGGGACAGGTCCTCACCGGGGAGCTGTTTTTT.

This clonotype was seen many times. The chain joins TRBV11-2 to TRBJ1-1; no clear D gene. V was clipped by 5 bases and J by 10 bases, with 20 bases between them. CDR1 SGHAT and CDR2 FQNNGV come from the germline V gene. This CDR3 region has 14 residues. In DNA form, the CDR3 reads TGTGCCAGCAGCCCCAGCTTAGGGCAGCCTGGAGCTTTCTTT. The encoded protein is CASSPSLGQPGAFF.

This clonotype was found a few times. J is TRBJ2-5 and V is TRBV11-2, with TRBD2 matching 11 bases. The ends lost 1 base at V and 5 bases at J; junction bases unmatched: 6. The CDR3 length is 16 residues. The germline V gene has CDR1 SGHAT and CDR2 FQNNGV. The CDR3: CASSLVTSGGRETQYF. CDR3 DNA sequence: TGTGCCAGCAGCTTAGTAACTAGCGGGGGCCGGGAGACCCAGTACTTC.

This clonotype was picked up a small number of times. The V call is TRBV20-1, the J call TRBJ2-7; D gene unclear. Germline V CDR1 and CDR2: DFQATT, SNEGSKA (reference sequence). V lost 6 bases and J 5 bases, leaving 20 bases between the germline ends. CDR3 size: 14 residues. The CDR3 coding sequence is TGCAGTGCCCCGAAGGGATTGCCGAATGACGAGCAGTACTTC. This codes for CSAPKGLPNDEQYF.

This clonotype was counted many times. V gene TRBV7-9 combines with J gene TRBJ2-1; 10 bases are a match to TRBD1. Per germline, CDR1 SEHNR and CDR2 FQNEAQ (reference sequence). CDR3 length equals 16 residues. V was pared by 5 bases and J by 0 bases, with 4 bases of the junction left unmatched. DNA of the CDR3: TGTGCCAGCAGCCCGAGGACAGGGGGCTCCTACAATGAGCAGTTCTTC. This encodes CASSPRTGGSYNEQFF.

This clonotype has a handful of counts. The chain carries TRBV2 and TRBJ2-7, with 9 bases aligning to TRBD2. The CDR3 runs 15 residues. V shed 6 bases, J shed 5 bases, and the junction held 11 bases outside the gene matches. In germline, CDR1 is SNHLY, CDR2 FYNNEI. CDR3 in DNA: TGTGCCAGCAGCGCCGGGACTAGCCTGATGCACGAGCAGTACTTC. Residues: CASSAGTSLMHEQYF.

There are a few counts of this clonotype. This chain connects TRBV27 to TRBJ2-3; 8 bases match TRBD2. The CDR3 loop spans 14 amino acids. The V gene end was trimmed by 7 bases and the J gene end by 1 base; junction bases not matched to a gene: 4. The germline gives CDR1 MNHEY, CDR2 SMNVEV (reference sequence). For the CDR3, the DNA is TGTGCCAGCACTGCGGGGGGCCGCACAGATACGCAGTATTTT. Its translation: CASTAGGRTDTQYF.

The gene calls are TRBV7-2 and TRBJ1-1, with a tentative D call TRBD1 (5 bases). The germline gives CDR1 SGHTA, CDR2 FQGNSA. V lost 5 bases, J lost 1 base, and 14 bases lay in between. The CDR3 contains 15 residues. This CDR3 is CASSRAGTENTEAFF. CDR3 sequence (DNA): TGTGCCAGCAGCCGGGCCGGGACGGAGAACACTGAAGCTTTCTTT.

CDR3 DNA sequence: TGTGCCAGCAGCTTAGGTGGGACAGATCAGAATGAAAAACTGTTTTTT. This sequence encodes CASSLGGTDQNEKLFF. V is TRBV7-2 and J is TRBJ1-4, with TRBD1 matching over 7 bases. With V trimmed by 1 base and J by 5 bases, 7 bases remained unmatched. Germline V gives CDR1 SGHTA, CDR2 FQGNSA. The length of the CDR3 is 16 residues.

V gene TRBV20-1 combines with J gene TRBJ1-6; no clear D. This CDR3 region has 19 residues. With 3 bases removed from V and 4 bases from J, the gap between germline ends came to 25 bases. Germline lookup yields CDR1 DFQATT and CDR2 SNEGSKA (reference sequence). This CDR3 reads CSASGPVSGLDFYNSPLHF. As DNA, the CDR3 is TGCAGTGCTAGTGGCCCTGTTTCCGGACTGGACTTTTATAATTCACCCCTCCACTTT.

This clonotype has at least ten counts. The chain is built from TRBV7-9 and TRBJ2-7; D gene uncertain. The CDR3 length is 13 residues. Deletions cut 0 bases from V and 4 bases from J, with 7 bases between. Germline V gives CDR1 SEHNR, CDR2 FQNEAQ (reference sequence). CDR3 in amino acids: CASSLAMGYEQYF. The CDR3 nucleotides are TGTGCCAGCAGCTTAGCAATGGGGTACGAGCAGTACTTC.